The present TCR beta chain was sequenced within a study of glioma-infiltrating T cells after dendritic cell vaccination. Study at large: Three intradermal dendritic cell vaccine injections were given every two weeks.

The germline V gene encodes CDR1 SGHTA and CDR2 FQGTGA. Between the trimmed V and J ends, which lost 3 bases and 6 bases, there was a span of 19 bases. This CDR3 contains 16 residues. As to time point: after dendritic cell vaccination, including at tumor progression/relapse. Study-level findings and limits: Complete blood and tumor specimen sets were limited to few patients.

Input was approximately 1.8 ug genomic DNA, or all available if less. The PCR used 60 V beta and 13 J beta primers. TCRdb's copy holds only in-frame clones and misses some; the assay was immunoSEQ multiplex PCR. This sample has about 50,000 clones, with approximately 81% found just once. As regards this clone: The antigen remains undetermined.

This specimen consisted of blood, obtained after dendritic cell vaccination. The receptor was derived from a human donor with glioblastoma. This chain connects TRBV7-3 to TRBJ2-3; TRBD2 might be the D (7 bases). In DNA form, the CDR3 reads TGTGCCAGCAGCTTGAGTGCCCCTGGGGGGGCCGATACGCAGTATTTT. Translating it yields CASSLSAPGGADTQYF.